This T cell receptor (beta chain) is from a study of response to subunit inactivated influenza vaccine. Study observations and caveats: Each seasonal influenza vaccination recruits few new T cells, the authors suggested.

TCRdb used MiXCR to reprocess the RT-PCR reads, holding one entry per CDR3 protein. The table lists 500,000 to 550,000 distinct CDR3 sequences, about 7.6% of them singletons, with roughly 13% in the top ten. This clonotype has just a few counts. No antigen is known for it. The V end lost 4 bases, the J end lost 1 base, and 10 bases lay between the germline ends. CDR1 and CDR2 (germline): LGHDT, YNNKEL (reference sequence). The CDR3 is made up of 14 amino acids. The sample consisted of PBMCs from blood, taken 23 to 25 months after vaccination. The receptor comes from a man between 50 and 75 years old who received an inactivated influenza vaccine. The chain links TRBV3-1 to TRBJ2-5; D ambiguous. The CDR3 reads CASSPSHGQETQYF. The CDR3 DNA follows: TGTGCCAGCAGCCCATCCCACGGCCAAGAGACCCAGTACTTC.